This entry describes one TCR beta chain. No antigen is known for it. This sample stems from a study of OX40 agonist ivuxolimab in advanced cancers. The assay was immunoSEQ multiplex PCR, and TCRdb's table has in-frame clones only and misses some. The table records 55,000 to 65,000 clones, around three quarters of them present only once. Study-wide findings and caveats: Expansion of clones was among the lowest in partial responders at 0.1-3.0 mg/kg. Also showing low normalized T-cell clonal expansion were some of the nonresponders.

This receptor was identified in an adult with an advanced solid tumor such as melanoma, head and neck, liver or kidney cancer. Sample: CD4+ or CD8+ T cells sorted from blood, taken in a trial of the OX40 agonist ivuxolimab.

The CDR3 DNA follows: TGTGCCAGCAGCTCCGGACTAGCGGGAAACACCGGGGAGCTGTTTTTT. Amino acids: CASSSGLAGNTGELFF. V and J are TRBV7-9 and TRBJ2-2, with 12 bases lining up with TRBD2. This CDR3 contains 16 residues. Germline V CDR1 and CDR2: SEHNR, FQNEAQ (reference sequence). Germline trimming cut 4 bases from V and 2 bases from J; bases unmatched to any gene: 2.